One sample yielded the 21 T cell receptor beta chains listed below, sequenced in a study of beta chain features in type 1 diabetes. Broader study findings: All four CD4+ subsets of Type 1 diabetes patients contained TCRB CDR3s that were moderately but significantly shorter.

What was sequenced were expressed TCRB transcripts, since all of the isolated RNA had been reverse transcribed. Sequencing was performed with immunoSEQ multiplex PCR; in TCRdb, only in-frame clones are kept and a portion is missing. The profile shows roughly 700,000 clones, around 15% of them singletons. Their target antigens are unknown. The sample was naive CD4+ T cells from blood. The receptors come from a young man with type 1 diabetes.

This clone was picked up a small number of times. This rearrangement joins TRBV4-1 to TRBJ2-1; no clear D. Germline V lookup: CDR1 MGHRA, CDR2 YSYEKL. The V and J ends lost 1 base and 5 bases respectively, with 12 bases between them. The CDR3 runs to 15 residues. In DNA, the CDR3 is TGCGCCAGCAGCCAAGGACGGGCCCCTGACAATGAGCAGTTCTTC. Amino acids: CASSQGRAPDNEQFF.

The sample holds a few counts of this clone. The chain is built from TRBV28 and TRBJ2-3; either TRBD1 or TRBD2 may fit D (5 bases each). V was pared by 7 bases and J by 5 bases, with 22 bases between. This CDR3 region has 16 residues. CDR1 MDHEN and CDR2 SYDVKM come from the germline V gene. Here the CDR3 reads CASTHNRDLGRDTQYF. CDR3 nucleotide sequence: TGTGCCAGCACCCACAACCGGGACCTCGGACGAGATACGCAGTATTTT.

The chain employs TRBV30 and TRBJ1-4; D gene unclear. Germline loops: CDR1 GTSNPN, CDR2 SVGIG (reference sequence). Trimming cost V 3 bases and J 0 bases, with 11 bases left between them. The CDR3 contains 15 residues. This CDR3 reads CAWSADRATNEKLFF. The CDR3 bases are TGTGCCTGGAGCGCCGACCGCGCAACTAATGAAAAACTGTTTTTT.

J is TRBJ2-5 and V is TRBV30, with D possibly TRBD2 on 6 matching bases. CDR1 GTSNPN and CDR2 SVGIG come from the germline V gene (reference sequence). V was shortened by 1 base and J by 14 bases, with 14 bases between the two germline ends. This CDR3 has 11 residues. As DNA, the CDR3 is TGTGCCTGGAGTGCTGCGGGATCGGGCTACTTC. As protein: CAWSAAGSGYF.

A few counts support this clone. The CDR3 spells CASSLPGGSPLHF. CDR3 nucleotides: TGTGCCAGCAGCCTACCGGGAGGGTCACCCCTCCACTTT. The chain recombines TRBV14 with TRBJ1-6; no firm D call. Trimming took off 4 bases at V and 10 bases at J, with 11 bases between the two ends. Germline-derived CDR1 and CDR2 are SGHDN and FVKESK. The CDR3 consists of 13 residues.

This clone was observed a handful of times. This chain links TRBV7-9 with TRBJ1-1; unclear D gene. The germline V and J ends were trimmed by 5 bases and 0 bases, with 7 bases remaining between them. This CDR3 is 13 amino acids long. The germline V gene encodes CDR1 SEHNR and CDR2 FQNEAQ (reference sequence). CDR3 sequence (DNA): TGTGCCAGCAGCCGCAGCATGAACACTGAAGCTTTCTTT. Translation gives CASSRSMNTEAFF.

This clone was seen a few times. The rearrangement joins TRBV30 to TRBJ1-1, with D uncertain. V shed 3 bases and J shed 4 bases, with 9 bases lying between them. CDR3 length: 12 amino acids. Germline loops: CDR1 GTSNPN, CDR2 SVGIG (reference sequence). The CDR3 loop reads CAWRGFGTEAFF. CDR3 sequence (DNA): TGTGCCTGGAGGGGGTTTGGCACTGAAGCTTTCTTT.

This rearrangement joins TRBV5-6 to TRBJ2-7; no firm D call. The length of the CDR3 is 17 residues. The V end was cut by 1 base, the J end by 4 bases, with 21 bases between. Germline assignment: CDR1 SGHDT and CDR2 YYEEEE. The CDR3 nucleotides read TGTGCCAGCAGCTTGCAGGCATCTCGGAGAGGCGGTTACGAGCAGTACTTC. Translation gives CASSLQASRRGGYEQYF. Based on the CDR3 plus reference TRBV5-6 and TRBJ2-7, the full variable domain is DAGVTQSPTHLIKTRGQQVTLRCSPKSGHDTVSWYQQALGQGPQFIFQYYEEEERQRGNFPDRFSGHQFPNYSSELNVNALLLGDSALYLCASSLQASRRGGYEQYFGPGTRLTVT.

The chain links TRBV11-2 to TRBJ1-2; D perhaps matches TRBD1 (5 bases). Germline V gene sequence: CDR1 SGHAT, CDR2 FQNNGV. V gave up 6 bases and J gave up 5 bases, with 16 bases separating them. This CDR3 has 14 amino acids. The CDR3 spells CASRRGAPPYGYTF. The CDR3 DNA follows: TGTGCCAGCAGAAGGGGAGCTCCCCCATATGGCTACACCTTC.

This rearrangement joins TRBV4-1 to TRBJ2-3; TRBD2 matches at 11 bases. V lost 2 bases and J lost 6; bases outside the gene matches: 10. In germline, CDR1 is MGHRA, CDR2 YSYEKL. The CDR3 loop spans 17 amino acids. The CDR3 reads CASSQRRSSGGFDTQYF. CDR3 coding DNA: TGCGCCAGCAGCCAAAGGCGGTCTAGCGGGGGGTTCGATACGCAGTATTTT.

The chain has TRBV6-5 and TRBJ1-6; 10 nucleotides line up with TRBD1. CDR3 size: 14 residues. J gave up 10 bases and V 7 bases, and 7 bases lay outside the gene matches. From germline, CDR1 is MNHEY and CDR2 SVGAGI. CDR3 residues: CASNRDRGKSPLHF. CDR3 nucleotides: TGTGCCAGCAATAGGGACAGGGGTAAATCACCCCTCCACTTT.

The chain is built from TRBV10-3 and TRBJ1-1; 7 bases are shared with TRBD1. The CDR3 has 14 amino acids. V was clipped by 4 bases and J by 5 bases; unmatched bases: 7. Germline CDR1 reads ENHRY; CDR2 reads SYGVKD. In DNA form, the CDR3 reads TGTGCCATCAGTGCGACAGGGATGGGAACTGAAGCTTTCTTT. This encodes CAISATGMGTEAFF.

There are a few counts of this clone. This chain links TRBV30 with TRBJ2-5, with D tentatively TRBD1 or TRBD2 (5 bases each). Germline-derived CDR1 and CDR2 are GTSNPN and SVGIG (reference sequence). The CDR3 has 13 residues. The V end lost 1 base, the J end lost 8 bases, and 14 bases lay between the germline ends. The CDR3 coding sequence is TGTGCCTGGAGTGCCCTCCGAGGGACCACCCAGTACTTC. It encodes CAWSALRGTTQYF.

The genes are TRBV6-1 and TRBJ2-7; TRBD1 might be the D (6 bases). The V and J ends lost 6 bases and 5 bases respectively, with 8 bases between them. Germline values: CDR1 MNHNS, CDR2 SASEGT. The CDR3 spans 11 residues. CDR3: CASRAGDEQYF. CDR3 sequence (DNA): TGTGCCAGCAGGGCAGGGGACGAGCAGTACTTC.

This clone was found a few times. This chain joins TRBV30 and TRBJ2-2; a possible D gene is TRBD2 (5 bases). CDR3 length: 11 amino acids. Between the trimmed V and J ends, which lost 8 bases and 3 bases, there was a span of 7 bases. Germline CDR1 and CDR2: GTSNPN and SVGIG (reference sequence). CDR3 DNA sequence: TGTGCCCGGACTGACACCGGGGAGCTGTTTTTT. This sequence encodes CARTDTGELFF. The full variable domain, its missing parts supplied by reference TRBV30 and TRBJ2-2, is SQTIHQWPATLVQPVGSPLSLECTVEGTSNPNLYWYRQAAGRGLQLLFYSVGIGQISSEVPQNLSASRPQDRQFILSSKKLLLSDSGFYLCARTDTGELFFGEGSRLTVL.

The chain joins TRBV27 to TRBJ2-5; unclear D gene. This CDR3 spans 16 amino acids. Trimming shortened V by 0 bases and J by 5 bases, and 16 bases separated the two germline ends. CDR1 MNHEY and CDR2 SMNVEV come from the germline V gene (reference sequence). In nucleotides, the CDR3 is TGTGCCAGCAGTTTATCGTCGGCGGCCTTGGGGGAGACCCAGTACTTC. Translation gives CASSLSSAALGETQYF.

This clone has just a few counts. This chain uses TRBV20-1 with TRBJ1-2; no firm D call. Germline V gene lookup returns CDR1 DFQATT and CDR2 SNEGSKA (reference sequence). Trimming stripped 6 bases from V and 5 bases from J, with 7 bases between. This CDR3 comprises 10 residues. In DNA, the CDR3 is TGCAGTGCCGAGGGTTATGGCTACACCTTC. This sequence encodes CSAEGYGYTF.

This clone occurred a few times. V and J are TRBV9 and TRBJ1-1; D gene ambiguous. Trimming took 4 bases from V and 0 from J, leaving 10 bases between them. Germline V CDR1 and CDR2: SGDLS, YYNGEE. The CDR3 is made up of 14 amino acids. The CDR3 DNA reads TGTGCCAGCAGCTTACTAGCGATGAACACTGAAGCTTTCTTT. This sequence encodes CASSLLAMNTEAFF.

J is TRBJ2-5 and V is TRBV25-1, with a weak D call TRBD2 (5 bases). V was pared by 7 bases and J by 1 base, with 13 bases between. This CDR3 contains 14 residues. Germline V lookup: CDR1 MGHDK, CDR2 SYGVNS. The CDR3, as DNA: TGTGCCAGCACCGCGGGCCCCATCCAAGAGACCCAGTACTTC. This encodes CASTAGPIQETQYF.

The chain carries TRBV9 and TRBJ2-7; 7 bases align to TRBD2. Per germline, CDR1 SGDLS and CDR2 YYNGEE. This CDR3 spans 13 amino acids. The V gene end was trimmed by 2 bases and the J gene end by 3 bases; junction bases not matched to a gene: 2. Here the CDR3 reads CASSVREGYEQYF. The CDR3, as DNA: TGTGCCAGCAGCGTGAGGGAGGGCTACGAGCAGTACTTC.

This clone has only a few counts. This chain connects TRBV18 to TRBJ2-7; D remains ambiguous. Per the germline V gene, CDR1 is KGHSH and CDR2 is LQKENI. There are 14 residues in the CDR3. Trimming pared 2 bases from V and 6 bases from J, leaving 14 bases between. The CDR3 nucleotides read TGTGCCAGCTCACCAGTGTCAAGACGGTCCGAGCAGTACTTC. This codes for CASSPVSRRSEQYF.